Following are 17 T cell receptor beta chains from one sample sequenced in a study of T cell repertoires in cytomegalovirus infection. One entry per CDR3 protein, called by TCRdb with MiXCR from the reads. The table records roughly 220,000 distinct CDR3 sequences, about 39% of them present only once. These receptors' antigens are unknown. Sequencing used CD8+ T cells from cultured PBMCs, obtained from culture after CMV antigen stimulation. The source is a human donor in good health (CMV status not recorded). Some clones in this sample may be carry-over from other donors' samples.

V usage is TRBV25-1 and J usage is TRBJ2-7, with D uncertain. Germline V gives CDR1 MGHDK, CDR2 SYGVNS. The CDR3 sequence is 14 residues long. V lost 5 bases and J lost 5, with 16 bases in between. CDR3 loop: CASSSVREVHEQYF. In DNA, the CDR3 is TGTGCCAGCAGTTCCGTCCGAGAGGTTCACGAGCAGTACTTC.

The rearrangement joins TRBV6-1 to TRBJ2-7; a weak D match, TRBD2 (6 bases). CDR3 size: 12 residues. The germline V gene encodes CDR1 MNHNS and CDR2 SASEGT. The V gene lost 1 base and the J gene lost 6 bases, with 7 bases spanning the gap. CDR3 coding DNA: TGTGCCAGCAGTGAAGGGGGACTCGAGCAGTACTTC. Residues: CASSEGGLEQYF.

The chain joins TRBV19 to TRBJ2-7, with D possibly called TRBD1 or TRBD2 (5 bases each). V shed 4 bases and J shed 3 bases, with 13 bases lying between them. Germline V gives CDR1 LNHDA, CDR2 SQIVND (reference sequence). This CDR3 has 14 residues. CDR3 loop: CASSNRDGHYEQYF. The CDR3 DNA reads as TGTGCCAGTAGTAACCGGGACGGCCACTACGAGCAGTACTTC.

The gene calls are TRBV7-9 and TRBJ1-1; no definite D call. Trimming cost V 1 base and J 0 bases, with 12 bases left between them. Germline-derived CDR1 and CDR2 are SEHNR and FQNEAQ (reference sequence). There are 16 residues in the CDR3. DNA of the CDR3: TGTGCCAGCAGCTTAGGGCTAAATCTCATGAACACTGAAGCTTTCTTT. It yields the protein CASSLGLNLMNTEAFF.

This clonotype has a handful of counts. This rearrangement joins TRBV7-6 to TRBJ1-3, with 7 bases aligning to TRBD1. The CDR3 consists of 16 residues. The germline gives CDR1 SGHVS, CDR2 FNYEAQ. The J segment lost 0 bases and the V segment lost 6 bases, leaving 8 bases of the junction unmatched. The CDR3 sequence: CASSYNRGPSGNTIYF. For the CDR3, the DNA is TGTGCCAGCAGTTATAACAGGGGACCCTCTGGAAACACCATATATTTT.

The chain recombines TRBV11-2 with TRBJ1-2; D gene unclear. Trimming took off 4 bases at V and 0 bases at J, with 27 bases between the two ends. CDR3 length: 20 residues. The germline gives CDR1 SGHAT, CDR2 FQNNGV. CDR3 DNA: TGTGCCAGCAGCTCCCCGACGGTATCGGAAGGAGGAGTTACTAACTATGGCTACACCTTC. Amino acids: CASSSPTVSEGGVTNYGYTF.

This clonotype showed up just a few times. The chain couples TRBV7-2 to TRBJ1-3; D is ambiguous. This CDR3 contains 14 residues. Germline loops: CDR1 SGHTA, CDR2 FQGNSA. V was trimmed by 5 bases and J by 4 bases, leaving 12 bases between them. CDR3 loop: CASSLPGRGNTIYF. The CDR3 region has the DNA TGTGCCAGCAGCCTCCCTGGGCGCGGAAACACCATATATTTT.

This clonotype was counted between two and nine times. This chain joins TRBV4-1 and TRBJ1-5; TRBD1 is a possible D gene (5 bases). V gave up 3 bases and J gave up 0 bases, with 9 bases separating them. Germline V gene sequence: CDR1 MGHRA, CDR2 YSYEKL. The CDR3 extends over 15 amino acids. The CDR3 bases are TGCGCCAGCAGCCATAAGGGGTATAGCAATCAGCCCCAGCATTTT. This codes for CASSHKGYSNQPQHF.

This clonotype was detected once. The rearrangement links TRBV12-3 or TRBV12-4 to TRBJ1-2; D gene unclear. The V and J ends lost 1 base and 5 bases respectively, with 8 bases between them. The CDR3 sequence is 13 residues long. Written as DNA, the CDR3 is TGTGCCAGCAGTTTAGGCGTCTTTTATGGCTACACCTTC. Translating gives CASSLGVFYGYTF.

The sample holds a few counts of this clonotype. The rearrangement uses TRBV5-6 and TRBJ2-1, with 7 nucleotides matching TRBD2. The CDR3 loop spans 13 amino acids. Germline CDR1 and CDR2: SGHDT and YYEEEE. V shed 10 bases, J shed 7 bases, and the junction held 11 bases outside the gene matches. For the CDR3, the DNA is TGTGCCGTCGGGGACGGGGGGAGAAATGAGCAGTTCTTC. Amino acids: CAVGDGGRNEQFF.

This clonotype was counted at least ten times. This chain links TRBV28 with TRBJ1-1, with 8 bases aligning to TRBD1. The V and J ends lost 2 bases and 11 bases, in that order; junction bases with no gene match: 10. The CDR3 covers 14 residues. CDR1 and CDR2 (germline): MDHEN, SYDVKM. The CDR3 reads CASSLITGGRSAFF. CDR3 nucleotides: TGTGCCAGCAGTTTAATTACAGGGGGAAGGTCTGCTTTCTTT.

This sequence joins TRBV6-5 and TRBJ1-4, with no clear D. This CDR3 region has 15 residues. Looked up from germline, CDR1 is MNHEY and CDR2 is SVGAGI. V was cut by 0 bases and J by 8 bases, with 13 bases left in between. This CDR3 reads CASSYSRTRREKLFF. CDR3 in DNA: TGTGCCAGCAGTTACTCTCGGACGCGTAGAGAAAAACTGTTTTTT.

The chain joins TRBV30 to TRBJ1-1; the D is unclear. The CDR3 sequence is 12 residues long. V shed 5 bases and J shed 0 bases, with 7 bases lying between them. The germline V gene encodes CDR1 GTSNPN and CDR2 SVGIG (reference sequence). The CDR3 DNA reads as TGTGCCTGGCGCGTCATGAACACTGAAGCTTTCTTT. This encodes CAWRVMNTEAFF.

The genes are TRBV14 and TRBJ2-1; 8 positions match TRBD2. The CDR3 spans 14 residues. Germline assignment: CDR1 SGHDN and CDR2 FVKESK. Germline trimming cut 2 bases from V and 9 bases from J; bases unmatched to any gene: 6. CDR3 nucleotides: TGTGCCAGCAGCCAACTCTACCGGGGGGGTGAGCAGTTCTTC. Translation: CASSQLYRGGEQFF.

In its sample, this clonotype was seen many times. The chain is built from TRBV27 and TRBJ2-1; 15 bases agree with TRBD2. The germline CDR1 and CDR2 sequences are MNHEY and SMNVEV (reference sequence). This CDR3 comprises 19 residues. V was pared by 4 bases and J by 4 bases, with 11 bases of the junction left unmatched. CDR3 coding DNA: TGTGCCAGCAGTTCTTATACTGGACTAGCGGGAGGGACTTACAATGAGCAGTTCTTC. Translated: CASSSYTGLAGGTYNEQFF.

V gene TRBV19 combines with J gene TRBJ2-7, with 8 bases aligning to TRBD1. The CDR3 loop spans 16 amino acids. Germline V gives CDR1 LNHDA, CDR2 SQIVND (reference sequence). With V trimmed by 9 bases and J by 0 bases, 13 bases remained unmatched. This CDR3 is CASNVIGTGRSYEQYF. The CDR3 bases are TGTGCCAGCAATGTAATCGGGACAGGACGCTCCTACGAGCAGTACTTC. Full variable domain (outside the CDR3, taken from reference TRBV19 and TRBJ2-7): DGGITQSPKYLFRKEGQNVTLSCEQNLNHDAMYWYRQDPGQGLRLIYYSQIVNDFQKGDIAEGYSVSREKKESFPLTVTSAQKNPTAFYLCASNVIGTGRSYEQYFGPGTRLTVT.

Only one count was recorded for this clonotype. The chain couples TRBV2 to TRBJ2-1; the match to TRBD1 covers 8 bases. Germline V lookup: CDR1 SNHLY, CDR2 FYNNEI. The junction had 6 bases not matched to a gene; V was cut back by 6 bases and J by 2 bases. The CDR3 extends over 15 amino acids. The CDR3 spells CASSVQGATYNEQFF. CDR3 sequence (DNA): TGTGCCAGCAGCGTCCAGGGGGCGACCTACAATGAGCAGTTCTTC.